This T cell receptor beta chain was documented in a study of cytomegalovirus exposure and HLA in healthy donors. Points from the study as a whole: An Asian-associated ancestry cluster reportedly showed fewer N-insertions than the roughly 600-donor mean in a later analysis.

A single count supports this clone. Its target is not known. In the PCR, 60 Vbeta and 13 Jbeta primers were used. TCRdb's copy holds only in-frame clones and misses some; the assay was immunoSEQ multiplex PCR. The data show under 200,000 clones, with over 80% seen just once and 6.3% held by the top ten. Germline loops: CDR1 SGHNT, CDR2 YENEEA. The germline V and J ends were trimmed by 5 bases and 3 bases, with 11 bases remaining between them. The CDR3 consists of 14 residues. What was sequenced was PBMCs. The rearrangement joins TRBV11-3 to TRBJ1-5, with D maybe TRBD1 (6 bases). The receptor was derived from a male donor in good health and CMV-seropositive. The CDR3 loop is CASSVGGPNQPQHF. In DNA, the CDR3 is TGTGCCAGCAGCGTGGGGGGGCCCAATCAGCCCCAGCATTTT.